This paragraph covers one T cell receptor (beta chain) sequence. Antigen: not known. The data were obtained in a study of graft-versus-host responses after intestinal transplantation. Turning to the study itself: Multivisceral, liver-intestinal, or isolated intestinal grafts went to recipients. Anti-thymocyte globulin induction, then tacrolimus and steroids for about 3 years, went to all recipients.

Here immunoSEQ multiplex PCR was the method, and the copy in TCRdb shows in-frame clones only, minus some. The sample contains about 99,000 clones, under 95% of which appear only once. The CDR3 spans 12 residues. Germline V CDR1 and CDR2: LGHNT, FRNRAP. Findings and caveats of the study: Maximum circulating GvH clone levels tracked with early post-transplant HvG decreases. Analysis identified GvH clones in recipient marrow, with some appearing first in ileum or blood.

Sample: unstimulated CD8+ T cells sorted from spleen or lymph node cells, taken before transplant. V usage is TRBV12-5 and J usage is TRBJ2-2; TRBD1 matches at 7 bases. This receptor was taken from a human donor who was the organ donor for an intestinal transplant. The CDR3 is CPLRQGTGELFF. The CDR3 bases are TGTCCACTCCGACAGGGCACCGGGGAGCTGTTTTTT.